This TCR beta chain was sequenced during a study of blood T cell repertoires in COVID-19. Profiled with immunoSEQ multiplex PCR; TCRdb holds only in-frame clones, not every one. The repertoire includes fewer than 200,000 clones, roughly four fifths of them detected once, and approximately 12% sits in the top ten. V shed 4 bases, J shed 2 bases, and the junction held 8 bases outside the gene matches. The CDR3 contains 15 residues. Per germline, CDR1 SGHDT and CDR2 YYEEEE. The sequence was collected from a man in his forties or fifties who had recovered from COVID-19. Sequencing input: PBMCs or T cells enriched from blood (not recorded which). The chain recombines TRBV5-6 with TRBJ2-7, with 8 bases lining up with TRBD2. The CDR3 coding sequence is TGTGCCAGCAGCCCGGGACTAGTAAGTACCTACGAGCAGTACTTC. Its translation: CASSPGLVSTYEQYF.